This T cell receptor beta chain appears in the sequencing data of a study of blood T cells in healthy people across ages. Together with a sample-barcoded 5' primer, a J-beta primer mix was included in a second PCR lasting about 6 to 12 cycles. Every cDNA molecule carried a tag from a template-switch adaptor bearing 12 random nucleotides. MiXCR was run by TCRdb on the 5' RACE reads, yielding one entry per CDR3 protein. The sample consists of roughly 900,000 distinct CDR3 sequences, roughly 43% of them appearing once. Study-wide results and limits: The fall in TCR beta diversity per million T cells was roughly linear with age. No one knew whether donors had CMV, which possibly confounded expanded clonotype changes. TCR beta diversity was tightly associated with the proportion of naive T cells.

This clonotype has more than one count but fewer than ten. Its antigen is undetermined. The germline V gene has CDR1 SGHTA and CDR2 FQGNSA. The CDR3 extends over 13 amino acids. V lost 4 bases to trimming and J lost 8 bases, with 14 bases between them. The V gene is TRBV7-2, the J gene TRBJ1-2; no reliable D call. The clonotype was recovered from a man aged 30 to 39 in good health. The source material was blood. For the CDR3, the DNA is TGTGCCAGCAGCTCCCAAATTGTGGACGGCTACACCTTC. This encodes CASSSQIVDGYTF.